The present T cell receptor (beta chain) was sequenced within a study of PD-L1 blockade in urothelial cancer. Study background: The researchers analyzed blood 3 weeks (second dose) and 6 weeks after treatment start. Across blood samples, T cells had a median count of approximately 130,000.

This clone was detected only a few times. Stated time point: pretreatment peripheral blood. The study enrolled patients with locally advanced or metastatic urothelial carcinoma. Profiling relied on immunoSEQ multiplex PCR, and the TCRdb table lists in-frame clones only, not all of them. The sample carries some 44,000 clones, around 80% recorded once. The CDR3 loop spans 15 amino acids. Trimming cost V 0 bases and J 2 bases; bases outside gene matches: 5. Germline V CDR1 and CDR2: SGHRS, YFSETQ. This sequence originates from a man in his sixties with urothelial cancer. This sample comprised PBMCs, obtained around atezolizumab (anti-PD-L1) treatment. This chain links TRBV5-1 with TRBJ2-7, with 7 positions matching TRBD2. CDR3 protein: CASSLAGTNAYEQYF. The CDR3, as DNA: TGCGCCAGCAGCTTGGCGGGGACTAACGCCTACGAGCAGTACTTC.